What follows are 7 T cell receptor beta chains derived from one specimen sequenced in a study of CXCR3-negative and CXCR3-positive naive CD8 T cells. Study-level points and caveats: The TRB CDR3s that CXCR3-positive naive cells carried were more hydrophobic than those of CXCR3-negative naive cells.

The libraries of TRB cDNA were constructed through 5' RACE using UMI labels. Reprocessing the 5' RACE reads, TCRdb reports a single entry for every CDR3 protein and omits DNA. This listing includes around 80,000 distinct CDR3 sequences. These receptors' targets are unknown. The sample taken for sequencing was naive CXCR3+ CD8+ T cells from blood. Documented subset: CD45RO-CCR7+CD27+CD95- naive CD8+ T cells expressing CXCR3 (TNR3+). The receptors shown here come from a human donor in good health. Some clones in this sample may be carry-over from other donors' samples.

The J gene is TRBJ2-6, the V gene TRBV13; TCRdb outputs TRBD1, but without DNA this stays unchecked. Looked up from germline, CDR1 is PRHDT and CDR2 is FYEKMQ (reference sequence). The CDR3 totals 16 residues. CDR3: CASSLAGDSGANVLTF.

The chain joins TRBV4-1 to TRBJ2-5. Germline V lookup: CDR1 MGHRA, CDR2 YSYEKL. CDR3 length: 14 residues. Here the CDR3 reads CASSHQGHQETQYF.

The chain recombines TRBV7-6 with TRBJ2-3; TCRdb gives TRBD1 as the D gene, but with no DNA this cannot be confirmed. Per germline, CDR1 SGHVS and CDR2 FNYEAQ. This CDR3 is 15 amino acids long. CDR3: CASSSLTGAADTQYF.

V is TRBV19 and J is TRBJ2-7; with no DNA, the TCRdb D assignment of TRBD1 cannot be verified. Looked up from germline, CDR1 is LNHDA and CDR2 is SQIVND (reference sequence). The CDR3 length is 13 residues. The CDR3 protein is CASTPGNGYEQYF.

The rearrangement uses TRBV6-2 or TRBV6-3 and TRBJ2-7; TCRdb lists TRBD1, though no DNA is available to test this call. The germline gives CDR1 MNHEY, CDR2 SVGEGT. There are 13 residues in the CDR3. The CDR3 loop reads CASSRTGVYEQYF.

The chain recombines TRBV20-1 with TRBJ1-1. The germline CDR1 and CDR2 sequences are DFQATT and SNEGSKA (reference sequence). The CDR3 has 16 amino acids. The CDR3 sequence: CSARVRERPLNTEAFF.

The chain's CDR3 is CASSLGQDYGYTF. The chain joins TRBV7-9 to TRBJ1-2. The CDR3 sequence is 13 residues long. Germline loops: CDR1 SEHNR, CDR2 FQNEAQ (reference sequence). The full variable domain, rest sourced from reference TRBV7-9 and TRBJ1-2, is DTGVSQNPRHKITKRGQNVTFRCDPISEHNRLYWYRQTLGQGPEFLTYFQNEAQLEKSRLLSDRFSAERPKGSFSTLEIQRTEQGDSAMYLCASSLGQDYGYTFGSGTRLTVV.